This T cell receptor beta chain comes out of a study of T cells in Graves' hyperthyroidism and ophthalmopathy. RNA transcripts were the template for amplifying TCR beta CDR3 regions. A set of HTBI primers served as the primers for a first-round RT-PCR of the TCR CDR3. TCRdb passed the multiplex PCR reads through MiXCR, listing each CDR3 protein once. In the table there are roughly 600,000 distinct CDR3 sequences, approximately 14% of which are singletons. Deletions cut 5 bases from V and 7 bases from J, with 18 bases between. Germline V gene data show CDR1 as MNHNS and CDR2 as SASEGT. The CDR3 runs 16 residues. This clonotype was found a few times.

The TCR comes from a woman aged 45-65 years with Graves' ophthalmopathy. The chain recombines TRBV6-1 with TRBJ1-6; maybe TRBD1 (5 bases). Sequenced material: blood. CDR3 DNA sequence: TGTGCCAGCAGTTATATTAGTGGGGCGAGAAATTCACCCCTCCACTTT. Amino acids: CASSYISGARNSPLHF.